This T cell receptor beta chain was found in a study of beta chain features in type 1 diabetes. Overall study: Sorted cells, 90 million to 120 million in number, were examined across all samples. Study-wide results and limits: Among patients with Type 1 diabetes, TCRB CDR3s were moderately but significantly shorter in every one of the four CD4+ subsets. Compared to healthy donors, patients appeared to have naive, central memory and Treg TCRB repertoires that were more alike. VDJ junctions from patients with type 1 diabetes contained fewer insertions and more deletions.

The CDR3 length is 15 residues. Germline CDR1 reads SGHDT; CDR2 reads YYEEEE. The V and J ends lost 2 bases and 4 bases, in that order; junction bases with no gene match: 5. This clone has more than one count but fewer than ten. The antigen is undetermined. Since all of the isolated RNA was reverse transcribed, expressed TCRB transcripts were what got sequenced. The study sequenced naive, central memory and regulatory T cell samples to an average of about 3.9 million reads. Clones were read by immunoSEQ multiplex PCR, and TCRdb kept only the in-frame ones, dropping some. The repertoire holds 95,000 to 150,000 clones, about 16% seen once, with about 2.5% in the top ten.

Sequencing was carried out using central memory CD4+ T cells from blood. This chain uses TRBV5-6 with TRBJ2-5; 10 bases match TRBD1. This clonotype was sampled from a man younger than 45 with type 1 diabetes. This chain's CDR3 is CASSFIDRGRETQYF. In nucleotides, the CDR3 is TGTGCCAGCAGCTTTATAGACAGGGGGCGAGAGACCCAGTACTTC.